The clone carrying this T cell receptor (beta chain) was seen a handful of times. This entry is derived from a study of blood T cell repertoires in COVID-19. Background on the study: The United States, Italy and Spain were the sources of the acute and convalescent COVID-19 samples.

Germline CDR1 reads SGHVS; CDR2 reads FQNEAQ. V lost 5 bases, J lost 3 bases, and 15 bases stayed unmatched. The CDR3 runs 18 residues. The assay was immunoSEQ multiplex PCR, and TCRdb's table has in-frame clones only and misses some. The table records about 300,000 clones, 84% of them present only once. This sequence originates from a human donor with COVID-19, enrolled during active disease. The donor label of this sample is uncertain. Input material: peripheral blood. J is TRBJ2-4 and V is TRBV7-8; 8 nucleotides align to TRBD2. The DNA of the CDR3 is TGTGCCAGCAGCCTAAATAGCGGGACCCCATTAGGCAAAAACATTCAGTACTTC. This translates into CASSLNSGTPLGKNIQYF.